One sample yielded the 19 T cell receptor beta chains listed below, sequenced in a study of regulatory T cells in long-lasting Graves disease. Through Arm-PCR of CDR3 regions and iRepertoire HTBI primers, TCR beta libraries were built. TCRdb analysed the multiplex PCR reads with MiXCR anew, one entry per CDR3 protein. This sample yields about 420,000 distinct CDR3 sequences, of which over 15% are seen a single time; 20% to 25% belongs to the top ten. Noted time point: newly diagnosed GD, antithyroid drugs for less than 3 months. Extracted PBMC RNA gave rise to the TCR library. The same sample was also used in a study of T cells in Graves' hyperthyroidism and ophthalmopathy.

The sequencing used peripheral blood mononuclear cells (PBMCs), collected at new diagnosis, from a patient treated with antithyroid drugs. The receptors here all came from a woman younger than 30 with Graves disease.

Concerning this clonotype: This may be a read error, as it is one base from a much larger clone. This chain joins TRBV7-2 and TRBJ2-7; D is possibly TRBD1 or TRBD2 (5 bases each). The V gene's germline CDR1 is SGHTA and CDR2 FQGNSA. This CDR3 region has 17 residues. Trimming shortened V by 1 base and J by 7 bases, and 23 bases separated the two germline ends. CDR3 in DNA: TGTGCCAGCAGCTTAGAGCCGGGACCCAGCTCCTACAATGAGCAGTACTTC. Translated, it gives CASSLEPGPSSYNEQYF.

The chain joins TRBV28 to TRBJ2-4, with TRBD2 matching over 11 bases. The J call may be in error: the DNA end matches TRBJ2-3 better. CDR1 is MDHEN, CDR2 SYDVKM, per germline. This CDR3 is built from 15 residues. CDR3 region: CASSLGTSGSDTQYF. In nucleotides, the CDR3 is TGTGCCAGCAGTTTAGGTACTAGCGGGAGTGATACGCAGTATTTT.

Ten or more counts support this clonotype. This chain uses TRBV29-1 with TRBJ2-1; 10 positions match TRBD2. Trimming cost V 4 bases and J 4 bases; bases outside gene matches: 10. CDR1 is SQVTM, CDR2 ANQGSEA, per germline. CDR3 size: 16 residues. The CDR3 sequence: CSVGFAGLASYNEQFF. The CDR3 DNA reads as TGCAGCGTTGGGTTCGCGGGACTAGCGAGTTACAATGAGCAGTTCTTC.

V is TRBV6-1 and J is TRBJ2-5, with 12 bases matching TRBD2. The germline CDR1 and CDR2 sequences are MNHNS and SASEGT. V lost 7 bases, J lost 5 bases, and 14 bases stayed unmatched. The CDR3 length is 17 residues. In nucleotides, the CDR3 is TGTGCCAGCACCCTTACTCCGACTAGCGGGAGTAAGGAGACCCAGTACTTC. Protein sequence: CASTLTPTSGSKETQYF.

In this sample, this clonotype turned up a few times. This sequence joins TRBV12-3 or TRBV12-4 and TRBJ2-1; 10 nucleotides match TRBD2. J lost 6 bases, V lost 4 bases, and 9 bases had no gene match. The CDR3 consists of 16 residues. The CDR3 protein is CASSSLGASGGNEQFF. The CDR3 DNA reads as TGTGCCAGCAGTTCCCTGGGGGCTAGCGGGGGCAATGAGCAGTTCTTC.

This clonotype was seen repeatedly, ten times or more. CDR3 coding DNA: TGTGCCAGCAGCTTAGGGGTGGATGACAATGAGCAGTTCTTC. Its protein product is CASSLGVDDNEQFF. The rearrangement joins TRBV2 to TRBJ2-1; D is perhaps TRBD1 (5 bases). CDR1 is SNHLY, CDR2 FYNNEI, per germline. V was pared by 6 bases and J by 5 bases, with 14 bases between. This CDR3 contains 14 residues.

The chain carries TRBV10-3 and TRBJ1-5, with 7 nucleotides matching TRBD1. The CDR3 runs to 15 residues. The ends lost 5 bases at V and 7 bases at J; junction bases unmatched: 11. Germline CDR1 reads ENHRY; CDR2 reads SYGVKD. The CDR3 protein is CAISNPGQLEQPQHF. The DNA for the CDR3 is TGTGCCATCAGTAATCCGGGACAGCTTGAACAGCCCCAGCATTTT.

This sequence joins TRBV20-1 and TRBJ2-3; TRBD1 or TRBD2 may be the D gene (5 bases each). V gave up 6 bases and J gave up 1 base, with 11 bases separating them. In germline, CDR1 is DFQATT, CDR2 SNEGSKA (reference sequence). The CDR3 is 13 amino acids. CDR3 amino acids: CSATLGGTDTQYF. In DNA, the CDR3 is TGCAGTGCCACACTAGGGGGCACAGATACGCAGTATTTT.

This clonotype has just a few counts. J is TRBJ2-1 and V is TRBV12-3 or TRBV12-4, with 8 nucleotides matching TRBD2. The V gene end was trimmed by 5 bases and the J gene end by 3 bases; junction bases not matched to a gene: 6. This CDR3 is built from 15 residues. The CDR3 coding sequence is TGTGCCAGCAGTACGGGAGGGAATGGCTACAATGAGCAGTTCTTC. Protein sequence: CASSTGGNGYNEQFF.

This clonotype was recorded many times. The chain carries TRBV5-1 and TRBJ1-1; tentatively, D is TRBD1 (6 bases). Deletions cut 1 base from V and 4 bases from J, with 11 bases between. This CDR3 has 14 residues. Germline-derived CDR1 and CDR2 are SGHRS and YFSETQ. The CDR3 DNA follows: TGCGCCAGCAGCTTGCAGGGGCAGGTCACTGAAGCTTTCTTT. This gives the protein CASSLQGQVTEAFF.

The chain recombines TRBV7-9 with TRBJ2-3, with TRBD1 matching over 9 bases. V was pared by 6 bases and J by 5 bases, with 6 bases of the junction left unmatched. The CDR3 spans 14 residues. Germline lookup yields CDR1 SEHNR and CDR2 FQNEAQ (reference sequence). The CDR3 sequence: CASRPGQGGDTQYF. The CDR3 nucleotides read TGTGCCAGCAGACCGGGACAGGGTGGAGATACGCAGTATTTT.

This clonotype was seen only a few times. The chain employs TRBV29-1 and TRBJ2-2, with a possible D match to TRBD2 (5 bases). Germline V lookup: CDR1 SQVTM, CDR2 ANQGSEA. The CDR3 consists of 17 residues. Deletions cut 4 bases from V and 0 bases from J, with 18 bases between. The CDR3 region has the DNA TGCAGCGTTGTGCAGCGGCGCCTCTTAACGAACACCGGGGAGCTGTTTTTT. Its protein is CSVVQRRLLTNTGELFF.

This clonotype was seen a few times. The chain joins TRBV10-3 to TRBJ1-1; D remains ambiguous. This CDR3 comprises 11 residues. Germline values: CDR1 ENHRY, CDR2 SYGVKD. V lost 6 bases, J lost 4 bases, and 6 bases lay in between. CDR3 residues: CAIRGATEAFF. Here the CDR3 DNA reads TGTGCCATCAGGGGTGCCACTGAAGCTTTCTTT.

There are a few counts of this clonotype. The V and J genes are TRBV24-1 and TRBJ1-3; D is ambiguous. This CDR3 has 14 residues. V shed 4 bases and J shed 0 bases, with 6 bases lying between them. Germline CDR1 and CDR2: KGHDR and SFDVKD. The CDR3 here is CATSDPISGNTIYF. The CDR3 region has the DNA TGTGCCACCAGTGACCCCATCTCTGGAAACACCATATATTTT.

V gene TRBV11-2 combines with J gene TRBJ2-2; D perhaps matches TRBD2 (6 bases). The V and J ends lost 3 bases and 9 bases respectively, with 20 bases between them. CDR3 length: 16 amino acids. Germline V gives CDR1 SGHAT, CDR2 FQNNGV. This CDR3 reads CASSLSRDLNPRELFF. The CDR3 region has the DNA TGTGCCAGCAGCTTGTCCCGGGACTTAAACCCGCGGGAGCTGTTTTTT. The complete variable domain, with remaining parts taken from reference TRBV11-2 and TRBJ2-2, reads EAGVAQSPRYKIIEKRQSVAFWCNPISGHATLYWYQQILGQGPKLLIQFQNNGVVDDSQLPKDRFSAERLKGVDSTLKIQPAKLEDSAVYLCASSLSRDLNPRELFFGEGSRLTVL.

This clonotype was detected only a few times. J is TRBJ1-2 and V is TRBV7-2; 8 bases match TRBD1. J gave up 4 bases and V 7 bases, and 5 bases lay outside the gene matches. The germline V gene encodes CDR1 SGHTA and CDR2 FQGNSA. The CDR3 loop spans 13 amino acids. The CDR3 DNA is TGTGCCAGCAACGACAGGGGTGGCTATGGCTACACCTTC. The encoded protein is CASNDRGGYGYTF.

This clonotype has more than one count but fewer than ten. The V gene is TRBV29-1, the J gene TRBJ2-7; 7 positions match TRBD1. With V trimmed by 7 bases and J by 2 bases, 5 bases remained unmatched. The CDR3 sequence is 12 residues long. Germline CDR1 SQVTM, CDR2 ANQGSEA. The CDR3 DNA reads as TGCAGCGGCCGGGACAGAACCTACGAGCAGTACTTC. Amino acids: CSGRDRTYEQYF.

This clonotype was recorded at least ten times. The CDR3 DNA sequence: TGCAGTGCTATAAGGGGAACCGGGACTAGCGACACAGATACGCAGTATTTT. Encoded protein: CSAIRGTGTSDTDTQYF. The chain uses TRBV20-1 and TRBJ2-3; TRBD2 matches at 10 bases. The CDR3 totals 17 residues. With V trimmed by 4 bases and J by 2 bases, 12 bases remained unmatched. CDR1 DFQATT and CDR2 SNEGSKA come from the germline V gene (reference sequence).

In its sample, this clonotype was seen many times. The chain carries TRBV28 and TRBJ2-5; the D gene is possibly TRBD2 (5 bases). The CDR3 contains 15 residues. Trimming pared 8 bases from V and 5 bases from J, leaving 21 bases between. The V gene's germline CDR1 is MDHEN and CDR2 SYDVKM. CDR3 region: CASASGKTMRETQYF. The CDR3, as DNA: TGTGCCAGCGCCTCGGGAAAGACTATGAGGGAGACCCAGTACTTC.